This TCR beta chain was recovered during a study of blood T cells in healthy people across ages. Between the trimmed V and J ends, which lost 1 base and 14 bases, there was a span of 23 bases. CDR3 length equals 15 residues. Germline V gives CDR1 ENHRY, CDR2 SYGVKD. The authors ran a second PCR of roughly 6 to 11 cycles using a sample-barcoded 5' primer and a J-beta primer mix. TCRdb reanalysed the 5' RACE reads using MiXCR and keeps one entry per CDR3 protein. This table has hundreds of thousands of distinct CDR3 sequences, roughly 26% appearing once. This clonotype was seen only a few times. These sequences were also reported in another study, on T cells of mothers and their children. In that study: The people who donated were three healthy Caucasian mothers and their six children.

The source of this sequence is a boy younger than 18 in good health. The sequenced sample was blood. The chain joins TRBV10-3 to TRBJ1-2, with no clear D. The CDR3 bases are TGTGCCATCAGTGAGTGGGCAGTCAAAAGAGGGTCAACTACCTTC. Translated, it gives CAISEWAVKRGSTTF.